This T cell receptor (beta chain) was captured by sequencing in a study of blood T cell repertoires in COVID-19. Study information: Donors in the United States, Italy and Spain gave samples during acute or convalescent COVID-19.

Libraries were prepared by immunoSEQ multiplex PCR; TCRdb keeps only in-frame clonotypes and omits some of them. The data contain over 150,000 clones, around 84% of them singletons. Participants came from about 23 US areas, aged roughly 18 to 95 years. Two negative PCRs, clearance, or symptom resolution were required of recovered Cohort 3 donors. Losses at the gene ends were 2 bases for V and 6 bases for J; bases not matched to a gene: 1. Germline assignment: CDR1 SGHKS and CDR2 YYEKEE (reference sequence). The CDR3 extends over 13 amino acids. Sequencing used PBMCs or T cells enriched from blood (not recorded which). The rearrangement uses TRBV5-5 and TRBJ2-7, with 11 bases matching TRBD1. This clonotype originated in a man in his forties or fifties who had recovered from COVID-19. CDR3 nucleotide sequence: TGTGCCAGCAGCTTCGGGACAGGGGGCGAGCAGTACTTC. Translation gives CASSFGTGGEQYF.